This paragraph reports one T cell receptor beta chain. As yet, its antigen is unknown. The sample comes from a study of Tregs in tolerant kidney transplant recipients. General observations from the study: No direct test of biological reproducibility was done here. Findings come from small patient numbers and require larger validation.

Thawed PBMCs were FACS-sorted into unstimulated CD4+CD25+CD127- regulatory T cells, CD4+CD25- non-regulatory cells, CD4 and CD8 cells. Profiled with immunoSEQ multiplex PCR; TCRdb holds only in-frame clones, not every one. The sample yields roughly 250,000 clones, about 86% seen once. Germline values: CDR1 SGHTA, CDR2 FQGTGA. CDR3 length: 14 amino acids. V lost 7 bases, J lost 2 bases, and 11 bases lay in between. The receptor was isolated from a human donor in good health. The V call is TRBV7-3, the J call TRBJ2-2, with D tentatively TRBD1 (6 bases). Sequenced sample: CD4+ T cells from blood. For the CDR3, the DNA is TGTGCCAGCACCAGGGACACAAACACCGGGGAGCTGTTTTTT. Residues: CASTRDTNTGELFF.